This T cell receptor (beta chain) was sequenced in a study of T cells after yellow fever vaccination. Study-level points and caveats: Any FACS-sorted repertoire could hold abundant clonotypes that contaminate it from the bulk population.

TCRdb called the 5' RACE reads again in MiXCR, with one record for every CDR3 protein. The sample carries about 240,000 distinct CDR3 sequences, more than 3.5% recorded once. V lost 6 bases to trimming and J lost 1 base; unmatched junction nucleotides: 4. Germline CDR1 DFQATT, CDR2 SNEGSKA (reference sequence). This CDR3 has 13 amino acids. There are many counts of this clonotype. Its antigen is not identified. This sequence joins TRBV20-1 and TRBJ1-1, with TRBD1 matching 8 bases. This clonotype was obtained from a man between 18 and 29 years old who received the YFV17D yellow fever vaccine. The sequencing used PBMCs, collected 15 days after the yellow fever booster vaccination. The CDR3 coding sequence is TGCAGTGCCCAGGACAGGGCGAACACTGAAGCTTTCTTT. Protein sequence: CSAQDRANTEAFF.